A selection of T cell receptor beta chains follows, all from one sample in a study of OX40 agonist ivuxolimab in advanced cancers. Measured with immunoSEQ multiplex PCR; TCRdb has only the in-frame clones, and not every one. The table shows about 77,000 clones, with under 90% occurring only once. Sequences were derived from CD4+ or CD8+ T cells sorted from blood, sampled in a trial of the OX40 agonist ivuxolimab. All receptors come from an adult with an advanced solid tumor such as melanoma, head and neck, liver or kidney cancer. CDR3s include the opening cysteine and the closing phenylalanine or tryptophan. D genes are given only for firm matches. Clone size is stated in some rows and not others, as once, few, many or a class when expanded.

J gene,D gene,clone size,V gene,CDR3 protein,CDR3 DNA
TRBJ2-7,TRBD2,-,TRBV5-1,CASSLGLARGGEQYF,TGCGCCAGCAGCTTGGGACTAGCCCGGGGAGGCGAGCAGTACTTC
TRBJ2-7,-,-,TRBV15,CATSRDKKRFSYEQYF,TGTGCCACCAGCAGAGATAAGAAGCGGTTCTCCTACGAGCAGTACTTC
TRBJ1-2,TRBD1,-,TRBV5-5,CASSLWPPGQGVSGYTF,TGTGCCAGCAGCTTGTGGCCCCCGGGACAGGGTGTGAGTGGCTACACCTTC
TRBJ1-2,-,-,TRBV18,CASSPTAAIYGYTF,TGTGCCAGCTCACCAACGGCAGCAATTTATGGCTACACCTTC
TRBJ2-7,-,-,TRBV10-1,CASSESTGARQYF,TGCGCCAGCAGTGAGTCTACGGGGGCTAGACAGTACTTC
TRBJ2-1,-,-,TRBV18,CASSTQILNNEQFF,TGTGCCAGCTCCACGCAGATTCTTAACAATGAGCAGTTCTTC
TRBJ2-5,-,once,TRBV27,CASSRGAGYETQYF,TGTGCCAGCAGCCGTGGGGCAGGATATGAGACCCAGTACTTC
TRBJ2-3,TRBD2,-,TRBV15,CATSRDGSGGGDTQYF,TGTGCCACCAGCAGAGATGGTAGCGGGGGGGGAGATACGCAGTATTTT
TRBJ2-7,TRBD2,-,TRBV5-1,CASSLDSAGRVYGQYF,TGCGCCAGCAGCTTGGATTCGGCAGGGAGGGTGTATGGGCAGTACTTC
TRBJ1-1,-,once,TRBV7-9,CASSIPGGAGNTEAFF,TGTGCCAGCAGCATCCCCGGAGGGGCAGGGAACACTGAAGCTTTCTTT
TRBJ1-3,-,-,TRBV5-1,CASEDPGGNTIYF,TGCGCCAGCGAGGATCCTGGTGGAAACACCATATATTTT
TRBJ2-5,-,once,TRBV27,CASPGPQRTAQETQYF,TGTGCCTCCCCAGGCCCACAAAGGACAGCCCAAGAGACCCAGTACTTC
TRBJ2-5,TRBD1,once,TRBV14,CASSRWGQPYF,TGTGCCAGCAGCCGATGGGGACAGCCGTACTTC
TRBJ2-1,TRBD2,-,TRBV19,CASSIGPGGYNEQFF,TGTGCCAGTAGTATAGGGCCGGGAGGATACAATGAGCAGTTCTTC
TRBJ2-3,TRBD2,-,TRBV5-6,CASSSRGTSGTFTDTQYF,TGTGCCAGCAGCTCGCGGGGGACTAGCGGGACCTTCACAGATACGCAGTATTTT
TRBJ1-4,-,-,TRBV27,CASSHNGGPFEKLFF,TGTGCCAGCAGTCACAACGGGGGGCCATTCGAAAAACTGTTTTTT
TRBJ2-3,-,-,TRBV2,CASRATDTQYF,TGTGCCAGCAGGGCCACAGATACGCAGTATTTT
TRBJ2-3,-,-,TRBV7-2,CASSPRTPAADTQYF,TGTGCCAGCAGCCCAAGAACCCCCGCTGCAGATACGCAGTATTTT
TRBJ1-1,-,-,TRBV6-5,CASSRTAGAAEAFF,TGTGCCAGCAGCCGAACAGCTGGAGCAGCTGAAGCTTTCTTT
TRBJ2-1,TRBD2,-,TRBV30,CACLGLAVNEQFF,TGTGCCTGCCTAGGACTAGCGGTAAATGAGCAGTTCTTC
TRBJ2-1,TRBD2,-,TRBV5-1,CASSLTSGRGTNEQFF,TGCGCCAGCAGCTTGACCAGCGGGAGGGGGACCAATGAGCAGTTCTTC
TRBJ1-1,-,-,TRBV10-3,CAISELQGPVLTEAFF,TGTGCCATCAGTGAGTTGCAGGGACCGGTTCTCACTGAAGCTTTCTTT
TRBJ1-1,-,-,TRBV12-5,CASGLNRNTEAFF,TGTGCTAGTGGTTTAAACAGGAACACTGAAGCTTTCTTT
TRBJ2-3,-,-,TRBV5-1,CASSLAPGAAGTDTQYF,TGCGCCAGCAGCTTGGCTCCGGGGGCGGCCGGTACAGATACGCAGTATTTT
TRBJ2-3,TRBD2,-,TRBV9,CASSERTSGRAGDTQYF,TGTGCCAGCAGCGAGAGAACTAGCGGGAGGGCAGGAGATACGCAGTATTTT
TRBJ1-3,-,-,TRBV15,CATSIGFRGTGNTIYF,TGTGCCACCAGCATAGGGTTCCGAGGGACTGGAAACACCATATATTTT
TRBJ1-1,-,few,TRBV30,CAWSRGTEAFF,TGTGCCTGGAGTAGGGGTACTGAAGCTTTCTTT